This T cell receptor beta chain was sequenced during a study of T cells after yellow fever vaccination. Broader study findings: Few clonotypes appeared in both CD4 and CD8 compartments. Post-booster repertoires contained most primary-vaccination clones again (approximately 95% CD4, around 88% CD8).

Via MiXCR, TCRdb re-called the 5' RACE reads, giving one row per CDR3 protein. The sample has 500,000 to 650,000 distinct CDR3 sequences; 9% to 15% are singletons. Concerning this clonotype itself: What it recognizes is unknown.

The V and J ends lost 8 bases and 5 bases, in that order; junction bases with no gene match: 8. There are 15 residues in the CDR3. CDR1 is SGHVS and CDR2 is FNYEAQ in the germline V gene. The rearrangement uses TRBV7-6 and TRBJ2-3, with TRBD2 identical over 12 bases. Here the sequenced sample was PBMCs, taken on the day of the yellow fever booster vaccination. The TCR originated in a man younger than 45 who received the YFV17D yellow fever vaccine. The CDR3 here is CASGTKTSGRDTQYF. The CDR3 DNA reads as TGTGCCAGCGGGACGAAGACTAGCGGGAGAGATACGCAGTATTTT.